This T cell receptor (beta chain) was identified in a study of PD-1 blockade in classical Hodgkin lymphoma. V was pared by 2 bases and J by 3 bases, with 1 base of the junction left unmatched. The CDR3 sequence is 14 residues long. Germline values: CDR1 LNHDA, CDR2 SQIVND (reference sequence). Every patient had relapsed following autologous stem cell transplantation, and cohorts differed in brentuximab vedotin exposure. Negative selection with magnetic separation was used to purify CD4+ T cells from thawed PBMCs. Assay: immunoSEQ multiplex PCR; the TCRdb copy retains only in-frame clones and omits some. In the table there are about 8,500 clones, roughly 84% of which are singletons.

This receptor was obtained from a human donor with classical Hodgkin lymphoma. This chain uses TRBV19 with TRBJ2-7, with 10 bases identical to TRBD1. The material was CD4+ T cells from blood, obtained at baseline. Here the CDR3 DNA reads TGTGCCAGTAGTATACGGACAGGGGGCTACGAGCAGTACTTC. Translation: CASSIRTGGYEQYF.